These 8 T cell receptor beta chains were all obtained from the same sample, sequenced in a study of blood T cells in healthy people across ages. Using a J-beta primer mix together with a sample-barcoded 5' primer, a second PCR was run for about 6 to 12 cycles. MiXCR was run by TCRdb on the 5' RACE reads, yielding one entry per CDR3 protein. Seen here are about 570,000 distinct CDR3 sequences, 27% observed once, and the top ten hold roughly 18%. The material sequenced was blood. Receptors originate from an older woman in good health.

V usage is TRBV9 and J usage is TRBJ2-1, with D possibly called TRBD1 or TRBD2 (6 bases each). This CDR3 comprises 15 residues. Trimming cost V 5 bases and J 4 bases, with 16 bases left between them. From germline, CDR1 is SGDLS and CDR2 YYNGEE. This CDR3 is CASRPTGASYNEQFF. CDR3 coding DNA: TGTGCCAGCAGACCTACGGGGGCCTCTTACAATGAGCAGTTCTTC.

This chain joins TRBV5-6 and TRBJ1-1; tentatively, D is TRBD1 (5 bases). V lost 4 bases and J 1 base, leaving 11 bases between the germline ends. This CDR3 is 14 amino acids long. Germline V CDR1 and CDR2: SGHDT, YYEEEE. CDR3: CASSRGRANTEAFF. CDR3 sequence (DNA): TGTGCCAGCAGCCGGGGACGGGCGAACACTGAAGCTTTCTTT.

This clonotype has a handful of counts. This chain joins TRBV4-2 and TRBJ2-5; TRBD1 matches 7 bases. Germline values: CDR1 LGHNA, CDR2 YNFKEQ. V was clipped by 3 bases and J by 3 bases; unmatched bases: 13. This CDR3 contains 17 residues. The DNA of the CDR3 is TGTGCCAGCAGCCACAGACAGGCTCTCCAGGGGGAAGAGACCCAGTACTTC. This translates into CASSHRQALQGEETQYF.

This clonotype has more than one count but fewer than ten. Compared with germline, one end of the junction differs, possibly owing to a read error. This chain connects TRBV5-1 to TRBJ2-1, with 11 nucleotides matching TRBD2. The V gene's germline CDR1 is SGHRS and CDR2 YFSETQ. This CDR3 contains 16 residues. The CDR3 DNA reads as TGCGCCAGCAGCTTGGCCCCGACTAGCGGGGTAAGGGAGCAGATCTTC. Its protein is CASSLAPTSGVREQIF.

This clonotype was counted a few times. The junction departs from germline at one end; a sequencing error may be responsible. The V call is TRBV12-3 or TRBV12-4, the J call TRBJ2-5; TRBD1 matches at 10 bases. The CDR3 consists of 16 residues. The CDR3 coding sequence is TGTGTCAGCACCGCGGACAGGGGGGCGGGTTCGGAGACCCAGTACTTC. Its translation is CVSTADRGAGSETQYF.

This chain connects TRBV12-3 or TRBV12-4 to TRBJ1-1; maybe TRBD1 (6 bases). This CDR3 has 17 amino acids. V lost 4 bases and J 4 bases, leaving 22 bases between the germline ends. CDR3 residues: CASSSPWGGGAGTEAFF. CDR3 DNA sequence: TGTGCCAGCAGTTCCCCTTGGGGGGGGGGCGCGGGCACTGAAGCTTTCTTT.

This rearrangement joins TRBV5-1 to TRBJ2-2, with 8 bases lining up with TRBD1. With V trimmed by 4 bases and J by 6 bases, 8 bases remained unmatched. The germline V gene encodes CDR1 SGHRS and CDR2 YFSETQ. CDR3 length equals 15 residues. The CDR3 coding sequence is TGCGCCAGCAGCCCCTTCGGACAGGGTCCCGGGGAGCTGTTTTTT. Its translation: CASSPFGQGPGELFF.

A few counts support this clonotype. The rearrangement uses TRBV27 and TRBJ1-2; the match to TRBD1 covers 7 bases. The germline CDR1 and CDR2 sequences are MNHEY and SMNVEV (reference sequence). V dropped 3 bases and J dropped 4; count of bases not matched to a gene: 2. The CDR3 covers 13 residues. The CDR3 region has the DNA TGTGCCAGCAGTTTTACAGGGGTCTATGGCTACACCTTC. It translates to CASSFTGVYGYTF.